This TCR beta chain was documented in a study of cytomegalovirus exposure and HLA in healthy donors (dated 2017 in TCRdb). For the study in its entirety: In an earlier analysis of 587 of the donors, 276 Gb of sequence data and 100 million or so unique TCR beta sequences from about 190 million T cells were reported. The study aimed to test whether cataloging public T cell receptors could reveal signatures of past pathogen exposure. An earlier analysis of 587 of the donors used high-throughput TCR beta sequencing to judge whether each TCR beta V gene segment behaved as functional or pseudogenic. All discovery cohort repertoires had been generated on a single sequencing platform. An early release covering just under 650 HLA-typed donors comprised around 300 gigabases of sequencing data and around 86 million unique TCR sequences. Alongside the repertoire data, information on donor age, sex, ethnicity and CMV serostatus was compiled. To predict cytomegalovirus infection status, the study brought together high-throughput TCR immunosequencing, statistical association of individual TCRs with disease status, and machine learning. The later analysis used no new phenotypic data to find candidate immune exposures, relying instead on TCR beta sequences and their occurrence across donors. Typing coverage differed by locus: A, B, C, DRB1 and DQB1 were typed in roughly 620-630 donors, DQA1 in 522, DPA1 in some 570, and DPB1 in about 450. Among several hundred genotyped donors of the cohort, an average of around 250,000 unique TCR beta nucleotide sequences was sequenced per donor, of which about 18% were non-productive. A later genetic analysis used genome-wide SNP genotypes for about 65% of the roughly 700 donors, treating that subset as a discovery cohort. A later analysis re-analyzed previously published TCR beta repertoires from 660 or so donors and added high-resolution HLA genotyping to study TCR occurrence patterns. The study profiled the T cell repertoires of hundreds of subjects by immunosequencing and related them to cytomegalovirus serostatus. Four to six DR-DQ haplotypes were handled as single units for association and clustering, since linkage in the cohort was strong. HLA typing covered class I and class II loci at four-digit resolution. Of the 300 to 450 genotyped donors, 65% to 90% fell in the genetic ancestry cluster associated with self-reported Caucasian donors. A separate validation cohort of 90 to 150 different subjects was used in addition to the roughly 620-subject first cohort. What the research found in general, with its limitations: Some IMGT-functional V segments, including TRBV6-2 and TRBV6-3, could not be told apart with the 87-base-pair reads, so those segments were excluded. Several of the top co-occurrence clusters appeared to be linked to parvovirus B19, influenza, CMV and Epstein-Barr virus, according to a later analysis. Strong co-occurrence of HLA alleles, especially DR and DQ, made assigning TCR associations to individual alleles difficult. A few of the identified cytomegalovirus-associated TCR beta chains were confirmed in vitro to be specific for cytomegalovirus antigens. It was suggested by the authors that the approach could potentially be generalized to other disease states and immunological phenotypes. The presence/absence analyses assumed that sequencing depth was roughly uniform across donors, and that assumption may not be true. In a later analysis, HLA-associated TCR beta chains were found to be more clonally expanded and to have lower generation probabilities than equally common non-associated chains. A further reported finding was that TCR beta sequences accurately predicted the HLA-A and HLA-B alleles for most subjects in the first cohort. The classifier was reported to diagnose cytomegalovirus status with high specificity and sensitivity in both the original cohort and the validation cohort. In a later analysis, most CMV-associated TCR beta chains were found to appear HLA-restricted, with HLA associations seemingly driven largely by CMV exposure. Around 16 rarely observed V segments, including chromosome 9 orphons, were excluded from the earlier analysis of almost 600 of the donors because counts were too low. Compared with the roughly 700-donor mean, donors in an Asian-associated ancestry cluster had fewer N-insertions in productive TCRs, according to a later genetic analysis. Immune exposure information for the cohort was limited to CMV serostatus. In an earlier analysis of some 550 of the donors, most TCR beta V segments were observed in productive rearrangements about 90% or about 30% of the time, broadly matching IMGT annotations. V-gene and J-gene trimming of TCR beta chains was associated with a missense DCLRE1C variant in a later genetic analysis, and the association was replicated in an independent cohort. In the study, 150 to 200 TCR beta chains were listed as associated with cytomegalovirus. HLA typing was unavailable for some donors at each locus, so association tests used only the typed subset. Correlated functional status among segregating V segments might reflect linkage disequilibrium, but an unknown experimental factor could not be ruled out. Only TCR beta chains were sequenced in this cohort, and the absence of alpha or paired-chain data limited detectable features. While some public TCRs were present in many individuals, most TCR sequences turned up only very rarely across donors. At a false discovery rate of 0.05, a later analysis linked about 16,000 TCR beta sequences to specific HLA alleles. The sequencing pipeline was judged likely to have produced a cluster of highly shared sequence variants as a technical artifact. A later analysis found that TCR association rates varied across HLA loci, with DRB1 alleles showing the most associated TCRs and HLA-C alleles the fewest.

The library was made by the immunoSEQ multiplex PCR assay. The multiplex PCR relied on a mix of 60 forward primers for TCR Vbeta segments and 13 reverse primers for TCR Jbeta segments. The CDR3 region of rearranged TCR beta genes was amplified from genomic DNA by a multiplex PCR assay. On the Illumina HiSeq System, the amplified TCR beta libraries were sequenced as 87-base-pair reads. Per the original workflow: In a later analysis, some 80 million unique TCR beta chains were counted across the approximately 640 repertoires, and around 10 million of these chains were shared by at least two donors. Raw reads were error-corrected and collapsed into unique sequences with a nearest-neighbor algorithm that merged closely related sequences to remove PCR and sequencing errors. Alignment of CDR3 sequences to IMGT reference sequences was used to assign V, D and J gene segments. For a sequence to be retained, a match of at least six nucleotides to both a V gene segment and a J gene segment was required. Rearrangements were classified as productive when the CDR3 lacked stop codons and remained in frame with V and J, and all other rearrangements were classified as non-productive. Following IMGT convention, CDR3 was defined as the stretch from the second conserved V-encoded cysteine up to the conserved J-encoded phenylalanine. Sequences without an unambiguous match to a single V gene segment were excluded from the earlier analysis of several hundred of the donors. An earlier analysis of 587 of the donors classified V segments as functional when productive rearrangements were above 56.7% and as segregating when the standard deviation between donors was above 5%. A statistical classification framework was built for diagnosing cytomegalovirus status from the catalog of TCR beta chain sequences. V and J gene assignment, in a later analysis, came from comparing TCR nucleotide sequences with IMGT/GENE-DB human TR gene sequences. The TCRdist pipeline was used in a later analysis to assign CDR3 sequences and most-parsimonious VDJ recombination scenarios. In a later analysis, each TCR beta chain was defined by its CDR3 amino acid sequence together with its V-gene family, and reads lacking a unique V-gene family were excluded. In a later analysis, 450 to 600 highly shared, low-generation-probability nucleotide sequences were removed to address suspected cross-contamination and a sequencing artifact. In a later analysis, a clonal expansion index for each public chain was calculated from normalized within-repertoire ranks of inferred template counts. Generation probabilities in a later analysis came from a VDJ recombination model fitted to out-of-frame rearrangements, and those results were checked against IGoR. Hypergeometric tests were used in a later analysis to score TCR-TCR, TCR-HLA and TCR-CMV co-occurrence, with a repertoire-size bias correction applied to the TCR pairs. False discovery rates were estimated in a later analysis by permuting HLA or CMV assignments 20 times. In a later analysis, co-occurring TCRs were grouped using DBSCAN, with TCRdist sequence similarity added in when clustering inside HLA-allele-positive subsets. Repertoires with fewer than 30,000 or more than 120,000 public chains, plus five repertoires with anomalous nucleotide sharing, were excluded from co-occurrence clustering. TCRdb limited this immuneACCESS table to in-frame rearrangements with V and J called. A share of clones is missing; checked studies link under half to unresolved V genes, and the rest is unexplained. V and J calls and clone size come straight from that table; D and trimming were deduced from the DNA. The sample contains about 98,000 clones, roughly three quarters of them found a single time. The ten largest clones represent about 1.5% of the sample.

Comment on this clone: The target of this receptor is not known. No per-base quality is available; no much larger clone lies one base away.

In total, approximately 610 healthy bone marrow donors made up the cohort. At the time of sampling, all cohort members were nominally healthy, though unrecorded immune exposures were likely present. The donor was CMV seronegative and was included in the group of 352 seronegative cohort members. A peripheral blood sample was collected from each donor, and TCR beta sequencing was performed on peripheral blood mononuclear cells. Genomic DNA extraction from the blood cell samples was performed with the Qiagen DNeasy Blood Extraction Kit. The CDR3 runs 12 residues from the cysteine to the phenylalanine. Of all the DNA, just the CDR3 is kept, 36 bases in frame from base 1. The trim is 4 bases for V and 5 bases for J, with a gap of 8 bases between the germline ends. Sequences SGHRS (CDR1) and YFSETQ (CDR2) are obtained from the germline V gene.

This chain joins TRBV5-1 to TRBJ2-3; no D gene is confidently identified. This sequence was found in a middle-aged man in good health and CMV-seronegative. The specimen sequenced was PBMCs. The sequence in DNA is TGCGCCAGCAGCGAAGCGATAGATACGCAGTATTTT. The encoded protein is CASSEAIDTQYF.